One and the same sample provided the 20 T cell receptor beta chains below, sequenced in a study of blood T cell repertoires in COVID-19. Sequencing was performed with immunoSEQ multiplex PCR; in TCRdb, only in-frame clones are kept and a portion is missing. The sample yields about 150,000 clones, around four fifths seen once. Sequencing input: peripheral blood. These receptors were collected from a man in his fifties or sixties who had recovered from COVID-19.

V and J are TRBV6-4 and TRBJ2-1; D is perhaps TRBD1 (5 bases). The length of the CDR3 is 13 residues. Trimming removed 2 bases at V and 12 bases at J, with 14 bases between. CDR1 is MRHNA, CDR2 SNTAGT, per germline. As DNA, the CDR3 is TGTGCCAGCAGTGACGTCCAGGGTAGTCGGCAGTTCTTC. Residues: CASSDVQGSRQFF.

The J gene is TRBJ1-3, the V gene TRBV11-2; 7 nucleotides align to TRBD1. Germline lookup yields CDR1 SGHAT and CDR2 FQNNGV. V was clipped by 3 bases and J by 0 bases; unmatched bases: 2. This CDR3 contains 15 residues. The CDR3 region is CASSLQGDSGNTIYF. As DNA, the CDR3 is TGTGCCAGCAGCTTGCAGGGGGACTCTGGAAACACCATATATTTT.

V gene TRBV6-1 combines with J gene TRBJ1-2; D is perhaps TRBD1 (5 bases). Trimming removed 3 bases from V and 0 bases from J, with 8 bases in between. The germline CDR1 and CDR2 sequences are MNHNS and SASEGT. The CDR3 covers 14 residues. CDR3 sequence: CASSDRGANYGYTF. DNA for the CDR3: TGTGCCAGCAGTGATCGGGGGGCTAACTATGGCTACACCTTC.

The V and J genes are TRBV6-5 and TRBJ1-6; D gene unclear. Trimming removed 5 bases from V and 0 bases from J, with 8 bases in between. The V gene's germline CDR1 is MNHEY and CDR2 SVGAGI. The CDR3 contains 15 residues. DNA for the CDR3: TGTGCCAGCAGTAGGAGGAGCTCCTATAATTCACCCCTCCACTTT. Protein sequence: CASSRRSSYNSPLHF.

The V call is TRBV18, the J call TRBJ2-2; 9 positions agree with TRBD1. The CDR3 consists of 16 residues. The V gene's germline CDR1 is KGHSH and CDR2 LQKENI. V lost 5 bases and J lost 2; bases outside the gene matches: 6. The CDR3 is CASSTRTGANTGELFF. The DNA of the CDR3 is TGTGCCAGCTCAACACGGACAGGGGCAAACACCGGGGAGCTGTTTTTT.

This chain connects TRBV7-3 to TRBJ2-3; 14 bases agree with TRBD2. The germline V gene encodes CDR1 SGHTA and CDR2 FQGTGA. The length of the CDR3 is 17 residues. Germline trimming cut 5 bases from V and 4 bases from J; bases unmatched to any gene: 8. CDR3: CASSPRGLAGEADTQYF. CDR3 DNA: TGTGCCAGCAGCCCCAGGGGACTAGCGGGGGAGGCAGATACGCAGTATTTT.

The chain couples TRBV29-1 to TRBJ2-3; D gene unclear. The ends were cut back, 8 bases at V and 6 bases at J, with 18 bases in the middle. Germline CDR1 and CDR2: SQVTM and ANQGSEA. This CDR3 has 13 amino acids. CDR3 region: CSFVSTSRDTQYF. As DNA, the CDR3 is TGCAGCTTCGTTAGCACATCGAGGGATACGCAGTATTTT.

V gene TRBV6-6 combines with J gene TRBJ2-3; 7 bases fit TRBD1. Trimming at V came to 6 bases and at J to 6 bases, leaving 3 bases not matched to a gene. CDR1 is MNHNY, CDR2 SVGAGI, per germline (reference sequence). This CDR3 is 12 amino acids long. This CDR3 reads CASSLQGDTQYF. The CDR3, as DNA: TGTGCCAGCAGCCTACAGGGGGATACGCAGTATTTT.

This chain links TRBV7-8 with TRBJ2-1, with 8 bases matching TRBD2. Germline V gives CDR1 SGHVS, CDR2 FQNEAQ. The CDR3 has 15 residues. V lost 5 bases, J lost 7 bases, and 10 bases stayed unmatched. The chain's CDR3 is CASSPLDVAGNEQFF. In DNA form, the CDR3 reads TGTGCCAGCAGCCCACTGGATGTAGCGGGGAATGAGCAGTTCTTC. Full variable domain (rest looked up from reference TRBV7-8 and TRBJ2-1): GAGVSQSPRYKVAKRGQDVALRCDPISGHVSLFWYQQALGQGPEFLTYFQNEAQLDKSGLPSDRFFAERPEGSVSTLKIQRTQQEDSAVYLCASSPLDVAGNEQFFGPGTRLTVL.

The chain couples TRBV2 to TRBJ2-1; 9 bases line up with TRBD1. V trimming: 7 bases; J trimming: 8 bases; junction bases outside the gene matches: 9. CDR1 SNHLY and CDR2 FYNNEI come from the germline V gene. The CDR3 spans 14 residues. The CDR3 DNA reads TGTGCCAGCACCCGGGACAGGGAGGTCTATGAGCAGTTCTTC. It yields the protein CASTRDREVYEQFF.

This rearrangement joins TRBV30 to TRBJ1-5; D gene unclear. CDR3 length equals 14 residues. Looked up from germline, CDR1 is GTSNPN and CDR2 is SVGIG (reference sequence). The V and J ends lost 1 base and 7 bases respectively, with 14 bases between them. CDR3 nucleotide sequence: TGTGCCTGGAGTGGGGTATCAGAGCGGCAGCCCCAGCATTTT. Encoded protein: CAWSGVSERQPQHF.

The sample holds a few counts of this clone. The chain couples TRBV19 to TRBJ2-6; D possibly corresponds to TRBD2 (6 bases). Trimming pared 6 bases from V and 0 bases from J, leaving 18 bases between. This CDR3 has 18 amino acids. The germline CDR1 and CDR2 sequences are LNHDA and SQIVND (reference sequence). The CDR3 is CASSSPRGRYSGANVLTF. CDR3 in DNA: TGTGCCAGTAGCTCTCCCCGGGGGAGGTACTCTGGGGCCAACGTCCTGACTTTC.

The V call is TRBV5-6, the J call TRBJ2-7; TRBD1 aligns across 7 bases. V shed 2 bases, J shed 3 bases, and the junction held 8 bases outside the gene matches. Germline CDR1 reads SGHDT; CDR2 reads YYEEEE. The CDR3 consists of 15 residues. CDR3 sequence (DNA): TGTGCCAGCAGCTTCCGACAGGGTGTTGGCTACGAGCAGTACTTC. Translated: CASSFRQGVGYEQYF.

The chain employs TRBV6-5 and TRBJ1-5; TRBD1 might be the D (5 bases). The CDR3 length is 15 residues. V lost 3 bases and J lost 5, with 14 bases in between. Germline values: CDR1 MNHEY, CDR2 SVGAGI. CDR3 sequence reads: CASSYTGEGYQPQHF. CDR3 bases: TGTGCCAGCAGTTATACCGGGGAGGGGTATCAGCCCCAGCATTTT.

V is TRBV13 and J is TRBJ1-2; tentatively, D is TRBD1 (5 bases). V was cut by 3 bases and J by 1 base, with 12 bases left in between. This CDR3 is built from 15 residues. The germline gives CDR1 PRHDT, CDR2 FYEKMQ (reference sequence). CDR3 DNA: TGTGCCAGCAGCTTGGGGGGGACCAATAACTATGGCTACACCTTC. Its translation is CASSLGGTNNYGYTF.

This clone was observed a handful of times. J is TRBJ2-7 and V is TRBV10-3; 11 bases map to TRBD1. Unmatched junction bases numbered 3, after V lost 4 bases and J lost 4 bases. CDR3 length equals 14 residues. Germline V CDR1 and CDR2: ENHRY, SYGVKD. The CDR3 protein is CAISAGTGGYEQYF. The CDR3 DNA reads TGTGCCATCAGTGCCGGGACAGGGGGTTACGAGCAGTACTTC.

This clone was counted between two and nine times. The chain recombines TRBV3-1 (or the pseudogene TRBV3-2) with TRBJ2-3; TRBD2 agrees at 10 bases. The CDR3 is made up of 15 amino acids. The ends lost 8 bases at V and 5 bases at J; junction bases unmatched: 10. Germline assignment: CDR1 LGHDT and CDR2 YNNKEL (reference sequence). The CDR3 spells CASRRASGGEDTQYF. CDR3 DNA sequence: TGTGCCAGCCGCCGGGCGAGCGGGGGGGAAGATACGCAGTATTTT.

A note on this clone: Additional DNA sequences in this sample encode the identical CDR3. The rearrangement uses TRBV18 and TRBJ2-7; a weak D match, TRBD2 (5 bases). Germline lookup yields CDR1 KGHSH and CDR2 LQKENI. The CDR3 loop spans 14 amino acids. Trimming removed 2 bases from V and 1 base from J, with 9 bases in between. CDR3 amino acids: CASSPGTGSYEQYF. As DNA, the CDR3 is TGTGCCAGCTCACCAGGAACGGGATCCTACGAGCAGTACTTC.

The genes are TRBV7-2 and TRBJ1-3; D unresolved. The CDR3 runs 16 residues. V was clipped by 2 bases and J by 0 bases, with 11 bases between them. Germline V gene data show CDR1 as SGHTA and CDR2 as FQGNSA. CDR3 loop: CASSLSAPSSGNTIYF. Here the CDR3 DNA reads TGTGCCAGCAGCTTAAGTGCCCCGAGCTCTGGAAACACCATATATTTT.

The rearrangement uses TRBV7-9 and TRBJ1-2; D is possibly TRBD1 (6 bases). This CDR3 has 13 residues. The V end was cut by 5 bases, the J end by 8 bases, with 15 bases between. Germline CDR1 is SEHNR and CDR2 is FQNEAQ (reference sequence). The CDR3 spells CASSPQGVGGYTF. CDR3 nucleotides: TGTGCCAGCAGCCCACAGGGAGTGGGGGGCTACACCTTC.